This T cell receptor (beta chain) was identified in a study of cytomegalovirus exposure and HLA in healthy donors. Whole-study findings and limits: Reportedly, TCR beta sequences accurately predicted HLA-A and HLA-B alleles in most subjects.

On this clone: Its antigen is unidentified.

It was with 60 Vbeta and 13 Jbeta primers that the PCR ran. Data came from immunoSEQ multiplex PCR; TCRdb stores just in-frame clones and leaves some out. Counted here are roughly 180,000 clones, 84% occurring once; the ten biggest clones make up 1%. The CDR3 totals 13 residues. V was clipped by 0 bases and J by 8 bases, with 11 bases between them. From germline, CDR1 is SGDLS and CDR2 YYNGEE. The receptor comes from a man aged 25 to 40 in good health and CMV-seronegative. Material for sequencing was PBMCs. V is TRBV9 and J is TRBJ1-1, with TRBD1 as a possible D gene (5 bases). In DNA form, the CDR3 reads TGTGCCAGCAGCGTAGATGGTCCAGGGGAAGCTTTCTTT. Protein product: CASSVDGPGEAFF.